A selection of T cell receptor beta chains follows, all from one sample in a study of T-cell memory formation after mild COVID-19. MiXCR, run by TCRdb on the 5' RACE reads, gives a single entry per CDR3 protein. The table records about 320,000 distinct CDR3 sequences, about 13% of them present only once. What was sequenced was PBMCs or a T cell subset sorted from them (not recorded which). The origin of the receptors is a man aged 18 to 35 who had mild COVID-19 (a few samples of this study predate the infection). Cell type and time point are not known. Each CDR3 is given with its conserved first and last residue. A D gene is named only where the DNA matches it firmly. Clone size is not always given. Where it is, it says once, few, many or a class for expanded clones.

D	V	size	J	DNA	CDR3
NA	TRBV5-6	NA	TRBJ2-1	TGTGCCAGCAGCTTCAGTATCGATGAGCAGTTCTTC	CASSFSIDEQFF
TRBD2	TRBV29-1	few	TRBJ2-5	TGCAGCGTTGTTCCAGCGGGGGCGGAGTACCAAGAGACCCAGTACTTC	CSVVPAGAEYQETQYF
NA	TRBV12-3/TRBV12-4	once	TRBJ2-1	TGTGCCAGCACCCCGGCGGATGGCAATGAGCAGTTCTTC	CASTPADGNEQFF
NA	TRBV12-3/TRBV12-4	many	TRBJ2-2	TGTGCCAGCGGTCGGGGGAGCACCGGGGAGCTGTTTTTT	CASGRGSTGELFF
TRBD1	TRBV12-3/TRBV12-4	NA	TRBJ2-4	TGTGCCAGCAGTTCCCTTCCTCGGGACAGGTTACGGAACATTCAGTACTTC	CASSSLPRDRLRNIQYF
NA	TRBV6-2/TRBV6-3	few	TRBJ2-2	TGTGCCAGCATATATACAGGGTCCACCGGGGAGCTGTTTTTT	CASIYTGSTGELFF
TRBD2	TRBV7-2	many	TRBJ2-3	TGTGCCAGCAGTCAAGGGACTAGCGGGGACACAGATACGCAGTATTTT	CASSQGTSGDTDTQYF
NA	TRBV4-1	many	TRBJ1-6	TGCGCCAGCAGCCAAGAGGTTAATTCACCCCTCCACTTT	CASSQEVNSPLHF
TRBD2	TRBV2	once	TRBJ2-1	TGTGCCAGCAGCGAAAGGGCCCTGACTAGCGGGCAAGGGGGTGAGCAGTTCTTC	CASSERALTSGQGGEQFF
NA	TRBV5-4	many	TRBJ1-2	TGTGCCAGCAGCTTGATAGGGACACTTGGCTACACCTTC	CASSLIGTLGYTF
NA	TRBV4-3	NA	TRBJ1-1	TGCGCCAGCAGCCAAGGAGCAGGGAAGGGGGTAGAAGCTTTCTTT	CASSQGAGKGVEAFF
NA	TRBV15	few	TRBJ1-5	TGTGCCACCAGCAGACCAGGACAGTCCTCATTGAGGCATTTT	CATSRPGQSSLRHF
TRBD1	TRBV18	many	TRBJ1-1	TGTGCCAGCTCACCACAGGGGGCACCGAACACTGAAGCTTTCTTT	CASSPQGAPNTEAFF
NA	TRBV12-3/TRBV12-4	NA	TRBJ2-3	TGTGCCAGCAGTTTATTTACTCCCACAGATACGCAGTATTTT	CASSLFTPTDTQYF
NA	TRBV27	few	TRBJ1-1	TGTGCCAGCAGTTCCCCGACGAGGAAGAACACTGAAGCTTTCTTT	CASSSPTRKNTEAFF
NA	TRBV4-1	few	TRBJ2-6	TGCGCCAGCAGCCCCCTCCTACCCGTCTCTGGGGCCAACGTCCTGACTTTC	CASSPLLPVSGANVLTF
NA	TRBV6-5	many	TRBJ1-5	TGTGCCAGCAGGAAACCAGGGGGCAATCAGCCCCAGCATTTT	CASRKPGGNQPQHF
NA	TRBV7-9	few	TRBJ1-1	TGTGCCAGCAGCATCGAAGGCCTTGGGGCTTTCTTT	CASSIEGLGAFF
NA	TRBV11-2	NA	TRBJ1-1	TGTGCCAGCAGCTCCCGGGGGGGACTCACTGAAGCTTTCTTT	CASSSRGGLTEAFF
TRBD1	TRBV3-1	NA	TRBJ1-2	TGTGCCAGCAGCTTTGGGACAGAGTCCTATGGCTACACCTTC	CASSFGTESYGYTF
TRBD2	TRBV6-5	many	TRBJ2-3	TGTGCCAGCAGTTACAGCGGGGTAGATACGCAGTATTTT	CASSYSGVDTQYF
TRBD1	TRBV10-3	few	TRBJ1-1	TGTGCCATCAGTCAGGGGGAGTACACTGAAGCTTTCTTT	CAISQGEYTEAFF
NA	TRBV6-5	few	TRBJ1-1	TGTGCCAGCAGTTACTCCGGGCACGGGGGGTTCACTGAAGCTTTCTTT	CASSYSGHGGFTEAFF
NA	TRBV7-2	many	TRBJ2-5	TGTGCCAGCAGCTTCCAACGAGGCACCCAAGAGACCCAGTACTTC	CASSFQRGTQETQYF
NA	TRBV5-6	NA	TRBJ2-6	TGTGCCAGCAGCTACGTTGGATACGGGGCCAACGTCCTGACTTTC	CASSYVGYGANVLTF
NA	TRBV5-4	many	TRBJ2-3	TGTGCCAGCAGCTTGGCGTCTACCCACACAGATACGCAGTATTTT	CASSLASTHTDTQYF
NA	TRBV7-2	few	TRBJ2-7	TGTGCCAGCAGCTTAGTTTCCGACGAGCAGTACTTC	CASSLVSDEQYF
NA	TRBV19	NA	TRBJ2-2	TGTGCCAGTAGTGCGAGGGGTCCCGGGGAGCTGTTTTTT	CASSARGPGELFF
TRBD1	TRBV6-5	many	TRBJ2-7	TGTGCCAGCAGTCGGGACAGAGCTATGAGGGACGAGCAGTACTTC	CASSRDRAMRDEQYF
NA	TRBV29-1	few	TRBJ1-5	TGCAGCGTGACAGGACGCGACAATCAGCCCCAGCATTTT	CSVTGRDNQPQHF
TRBD2	TRBV3-1	NA	TRBJ2-1	TGTGCCAGCAGTTTTAGCGGGTTAATTTACAATGAGCAGTTCTTC	CASSFSGLIYNEQFF
NA	TRBV15	many	TRBJ2-1	TGTGCCACCAGCAGTCAGAGCTCCTACAATGAGCAGTTCTTC	CATSSQSSYNEQFF
TRBD1	TRBV6-2/TRBV6-3	NA	TRBJ2-2	TGTGCCAGCACCAGTGCGGCGGGACAGGGTCGAACCGGGGAGCTGTTTTTT	CASTSAAGQGRTGELFF
NA	TRBV4-1	few	TRBJ1-2	TGCGCCAGCAGCCAGCACGTACAGGGAGCTAACTATGGCTACACCTTC	CASSQHVQGANYGYTF
TRBD1	TRBV4-1	NA	TRBJ1-2	TGCGCCAGCAGCCAAGATGATGGACAGGCGAGGGGCTACACCTTC	CASSQDDGQARGYTF
NA	TRBV30	NA	TRBJ2-1	TGTGCCTGGAGACCCGACAATTCCTACAATGAGCAGTTCTTC	CAWRPDNSYNEQFF
TRBD1	TRBV9	NA	TRBJ2-1	TGTGCCAGCAGCGTAGTGGGACAGGGATACAATGAGCAGTTCTTC	CASSVVGQGYNEQFF
NA	TRBV11-2	NA	TRBJ2-5	TGTGCCAGCCGACATGGAGAGACCCAGTACTTC	CASRHGETQYF
NA	TRBV12-3/TRBV12-4	few	TRBJ2-1	TGTGCCAGCATTCTTCCGGGGTCTAGTGAGCAGTTCTTC	CASILPGSSEQFF
NA	TRBV2	many	TRBJ2-3	TGTGCCAGCAGTGAATTGGATACGCAGTATTTT	CASSELDTQYF
TRBD1	TRBV7-3	few	TRBJ1-1	TGTGCCAGCAGCTCGGACAGGGACACTGAAGCTTTCTTT	CASSSDRDTEAFF
NA	TRBV20-1	NA	TRBJ2-7	TGCAGTGCTCACCGTACAGACCTACACTACGAGCAGTACTTC	CSAHRTDLHYEQYF
TRBD1	TRBV20-1	few	TRBJ2-1	TGCAGTGCACGGACAGGGGGCCACAATGAGCAGTTCTTC	CSARTGGHNEQFF
TRBD1	TRBV5-1	NA	TRBJ1-3	TGCGCCAGCCGATGGACAGGGACTGGAAACACCATATATTTT	CASRWTGTGNTIYF
NA	TRBV12-3/TRBV12-4	few	TRBJ2-7	TGTGCCAGCAGTTTATGGGGGATATCCTACGAGCAGTACTTC	CASSLWGISYEQYF
NA	TRBV4-3	few	TRBJ2-1	TGCGCCAGCAGCCAAGAAGCAGGGTCGATCTACAATGAGCAGTTCTTC	CASSQEAGSIYNEQFF
TRBD1	TRBV20-1	NA	TRBJ2-4	TGCAGTGCCAAGGGACAGGGGTGGCGTGACATTCAGTACTTC	CSAKGQGWRDIQYF
TRBD1	TRBV15	NA	TRBJ2-1	TGTGCCACCAGCAGGTCCGGGACAGGGGAACTTGAGCAGTTCTTC	CATSRSGTGELEQFF
TRBD2	TRBV20-1	few	TRBJ2-5	TGCAGCGCGGGGGGGGCCGGACTTCCGAGGGTGGAGACCCAGTACTTC	CSAGGAGLPRVETQYF
TRBD1	TRBV30	NA	TRBJ2-7	TGTGCCTGGAGTGTACTTGATCGGGACAGCGGCGAGCAGTACTTC	CAWSVLDRDSGEQYF
TRBD2	TRBV6-4	many	TRBJ2-1	TGTGCCAGCAGTGACTCGACTAGCGGGGGGGATGAGCAGTTCTTC	CASSDSTSGGDEQFF
NA	TRBV20-1	NA	TRBJ1-2	TGCAGTGGTCACAGGGCCACGATATACACCTTC	CSGHRATIYTF